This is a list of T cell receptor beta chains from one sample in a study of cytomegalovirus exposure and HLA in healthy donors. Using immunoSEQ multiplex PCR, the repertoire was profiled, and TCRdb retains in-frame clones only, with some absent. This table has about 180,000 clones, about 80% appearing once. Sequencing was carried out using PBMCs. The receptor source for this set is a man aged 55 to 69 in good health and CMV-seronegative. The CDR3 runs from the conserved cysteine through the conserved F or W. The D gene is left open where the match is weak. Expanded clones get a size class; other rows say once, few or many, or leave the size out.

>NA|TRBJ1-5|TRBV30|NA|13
CAWSVGRNQPQNF
TGTGCCTGGAGTGTGGGGCGGAATCAGCCCCAGAATTTT
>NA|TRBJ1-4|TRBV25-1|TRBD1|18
CASSRMGQGGDQNEKLFF
TGTGCCAGCAGCAGAATGGGCCAGGGGGGTGATCAAAATGAAAAACTGTTTTTT
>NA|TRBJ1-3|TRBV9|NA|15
CASSVGSTAGNIIYF
TGTGCCAGCAGCGTAGGCTCGACAGCTGGAAACATCATATATTTT
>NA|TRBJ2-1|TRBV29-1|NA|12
CSIRAGGNEQFF
TGCAGCATACGGGCAGGGGGGAATGAGCAGTTCTTC
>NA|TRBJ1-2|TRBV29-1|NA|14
CSVDPMDSPYGYTF
TGCAGCGTTGACCCAATGGACAGCCCTTATGGCTACACCTTC
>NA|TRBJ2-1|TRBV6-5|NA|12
CASSYFGNEQFF
TGTGCCAGCAGTTACTTCGGCAATGAGCAGTTCTTC
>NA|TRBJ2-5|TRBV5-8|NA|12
CASSLALETQYF
TGTGCCAGCAGCTTGGCTCTGGAGACCCAGTACTTC
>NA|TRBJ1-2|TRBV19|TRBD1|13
CASSTGTGYGYPF
TGTGCCAGTAGTACCGGGACAGGCTATGGCTACCCCTTC
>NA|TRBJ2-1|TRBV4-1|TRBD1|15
CASSPRTGMDNEQFF
TGCGCCAGCAGCCCAAGGACAGGGATGGACAATGAGCAGTTCTTC
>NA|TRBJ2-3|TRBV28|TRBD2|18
CASSLGRGLAGSTDTQYF
TGTGCCAGCAGTTTAGGCCGCGGACTAGCGGGGAGCACAGATACGCAGTATTTT
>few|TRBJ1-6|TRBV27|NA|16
CASSLSSGGGNSPLHF
TGTGCCAGCAGTTTATCTTCGGGGGGGGGAAATTCACCCCTCCACTTT
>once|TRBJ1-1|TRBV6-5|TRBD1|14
CASSSLDRGRMAFF
TGTGCCAGCAGTTCCCTCGACAGGGGGAGAATGGCTTTCTTT
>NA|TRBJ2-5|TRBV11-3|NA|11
CASSFGETQYF
TGTGCCAGCAGCTTCGGTGAGACCCAGTACTTC
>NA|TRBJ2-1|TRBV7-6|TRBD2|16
CASSLNPGLASNEQFF
TGTGCCAGCAGCTTGAACCCGGGACTAGCGAGCAATGAGCAGTTCTTC
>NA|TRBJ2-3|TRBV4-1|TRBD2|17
CASSQGHGASGGDTQYF
TGCGCCAGCAGCCAAGGACACGGGGCTAGCGGGGGGGATACGCAGTATTTT
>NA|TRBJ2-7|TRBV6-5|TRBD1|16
CASSSRTGVSSYEQYF
TGTGCCAGCAGTTCCCGAACAGGGGTGAGCTCCTACGAGCAGTACTTC
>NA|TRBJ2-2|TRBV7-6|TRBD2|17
CASSQTPGGRTDGELFF
TGTGCCAGCAGCCAGACCCCGGGAGGGCGGACGGACGGGGAGCTGTTTTTT
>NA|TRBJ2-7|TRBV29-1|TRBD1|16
CSVTTPWTGSSYEQYF
TGCAGCGTTACCACGCCTTGGACAGGGAGCTCCTACGAGCAGTACTTC
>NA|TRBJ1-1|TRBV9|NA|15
CASSVARGGNTEAFF
TGTGCCAGCAGCGTGGCAAGGGGGGGGAACACTGAAGCTTTCTTT
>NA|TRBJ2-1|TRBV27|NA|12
CASTRVGGEQFF
TGTGCCAGCACTCGGGTGGGGGGTGAGCAGTTCTTC
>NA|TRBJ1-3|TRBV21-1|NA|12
CASSKVVLGRSF
TGTGCCAGCAGCAAAGTCGTTCTTGGCAGAAGTTTT
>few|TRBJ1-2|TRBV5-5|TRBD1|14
CASSLDWTGWGYTF
TGTGCCAGCAGCTTGGACTGGACAGGCTGGGGCTACACCTTC
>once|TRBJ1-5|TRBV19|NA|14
CASSRVHSNQPQHF
TGTGCCAGTAGCCGGGTCCATAGCAATCAGCCCCAGCATTTT
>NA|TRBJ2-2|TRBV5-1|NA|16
CASSRSTGANTGELFF
TGCGCCAGCAGCCGTTCCACAGGCGCGAACACCGGGGAGCTGTTTTTT
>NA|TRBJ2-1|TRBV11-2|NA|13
CASSNLDLGEQFF
TGTGCCAGCAGCAACCTAGATCTGGGTGAGCAGTTCTTC
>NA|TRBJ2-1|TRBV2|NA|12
CASRKDLWVWFF
TGTGCCAGCAGGAAGGACTTGTGGGTTTGGTTCTTC
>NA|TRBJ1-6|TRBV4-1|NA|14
CASSQQGHNSPLHF
TGCGCCAGCAGCCAACAGGGGCATAATTCACCCCTCCACTTT
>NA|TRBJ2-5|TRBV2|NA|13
CASNRQVQETQYF
TGTGCCAGCAACAGACAGGTCCAAGAGACCCAGTACTTC
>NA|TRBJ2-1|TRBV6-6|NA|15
CASSYGPPQGSEQFF
TGTGCCAGCAGTTACGGCCCCCCTCAGGGCAGTGAGCAGTTCTTC
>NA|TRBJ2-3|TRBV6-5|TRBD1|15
CASSQDRGPTDTQYF
TGTGCCAGCAGTCAGGACAGGGGGCCGACAGATACGCAGTATTTT
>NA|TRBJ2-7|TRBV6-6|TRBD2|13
CASLQPGGHEQYF
TGTGCCAGCCTCCAGCCGGGGGGGCACGAGCAGTACTTC
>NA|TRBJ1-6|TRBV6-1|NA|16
CASSEGDPRRGSPLHF
TGTGCCAGCAGTGAAGGGGACCCCCGGAGGGGTTCACCCCTCCACTTT
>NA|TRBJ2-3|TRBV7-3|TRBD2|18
CASSSRTSSGIGADTQYF
TGTGCCAGCAGCTCTCGGACGTCTAGCGGGATTGGGGCAGATACGCAGTATTTT
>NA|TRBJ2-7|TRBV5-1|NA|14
CASSLAGSNYEQYF
TGCGCCAGCAGCTTGGCCGGGAGCAACTACGAGCAGTACTTC
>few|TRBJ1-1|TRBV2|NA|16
CASSERIREGDTEAFF
TGTGCCAGCAGTGAAAGGATTAGGGAGGGAGACACTGAAGCTTTCTTT
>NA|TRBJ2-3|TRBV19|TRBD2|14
CASMNSGGPDTQYF
TGTGCCAGTATGAATAGCGGGGGCCCGGATACGCAGTATTTT
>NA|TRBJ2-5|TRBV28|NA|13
CASSKTGMETQYF
TGTGCCAGCAGTAAAACAGGGATGGAGACCCAGTACTTC
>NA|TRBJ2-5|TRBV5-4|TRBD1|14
CASSRQGRAETQYF
TGTGCCAGCAGCCGACAGGGTCGGGCGGAGACCCAGTACTTC